This entry concerns a single T cell receptor beta chain. This clone is a singleton in its sample. Its antigen is still unknown. No quality values exist for individual bases; no much larger clone is one base distant. The immunoSEQ Assay, a bias-controlled multiplex PCR, was used to amplify TCRbeta CDR3 regions from genomic DNA. The original pipeline was this. The number of nucleated cells in each sample was estimated by amplification of reference gene primers within the assay. To quantify the absolute abundance of each unique TCRbeta CDR3 rearrangement, sequence reads were collapsed and filtered. For each sample, productive Simpson clonality was calculated as the square root of Simpson's diversity index across productive rearrangements. What TCRdb holds here is the immuneACCESS table cut down to in-frame rearrangements. Part of the clones is not present; checked against another copy, under half of the missing clones reflect an unresolved V gene, and the others are unexplained. V and J calls and clone size are those listed in that table; D and trimming were worked out from the DNA. This sample holds about 160,000 clones; approximately 84% were observed only once. About 5.6% of the sample goes to the ten largest clones.

One collaborating source in Seattle enrolled patients while the patients were actively infected and followed the patients over time throughout the course of disease. Whole blood was collected in K2EDTA tubes by collaborating institutions according to the institutions' own protocols. Collaborator samples were shipped for TCRbeta analysis as frozen whole blood, isolated PBMCs, or DNA extracted from either sample type. The CDR3 measures 14 amino acids from cysteine to phenylalanine. Only the CDR3 portion is preserved as DNA: 42 bases, with reading frame beginning at the first base. Taken from the germline V gene (reference sequence), the CDR1 and CDR2 loops are MNHEY and SMNVEV. V is cut by 5 bases and J by 7 bases, and the space between the germline ends is 17 bases. This entry belongs to a study of blood T cell repertoires in COVID-19 (dated by TCRdb to about 2020). About the investigation overall: The collaborator samples originated in the United States, Italy and Spain and spanned the acute and convalescent phases of COVID-19. The material from the prospective study consisted of cDNA or gDNA derived from T cells, B-cell-depleted T cells, or PBMCs. The dataset comprised deeply sampled blood TCRbeta repertoires from subjects exposed to, actively infected with, or recovered from COVID-19. The repertoires were released in a freely available public database meant as a resource for research on the immune response to SARS-CoV-2. The samples were drawn from the first 160 participants of the ongoing ImmuneRACE study and from 1,254 subjects provided by 6 global collaborators. Sample metadata almost always included a de-identified subject ID, COVID-19 status, age in years and sex. Where HLA class I and class II types were available, the types were taken from metadata supplied by the sample provider, not from assay-based typing. On the study overall, not on this receptor specifically: The quantity of clinical and demographic metadata differed by source and by participant and was supplied without curation.

The sample was peripheral blood. This TCR was sampled from a woman in her forties or fifties with COVID-19, enrolled during active disease. This sequence uses TRBV27 and TRBJ1-2; tentative D gene TRBD1, with 5 bases matching. The encoded CDR3 is CASSGAGRYGGYTF. The bases are TGTGCCAGCAGTGGGGCAGGACGATACGGTGGCTACACCTTC.